Listed here are 18 T cell receptor beta chains from one sample, sequenced in a study of T cells after somatic rescue of genetic block. Only in-frame clones appear in the TCRdb table, and some are missing; sequencing was by immunoSEQ multiplex PCR. The sample records approximately 71,000 clones, just under 95% being singletons. Sequencing used peripheral blood mononuclear cells (PBMCs). These receptor sequences come from a man aged 35 to 55.

V and J are TRBV25-1 and TRBJ2-1, with D possibly called TRBD1 or TRBD2 (6 bases each). The CDR3 runs 15 residues. Per the germline V gene, CDR1 is MGHDK and CDR2 is SYGVNS. Trimming took 5 bases from V and 0 from J, leaving 11 bases between them. In DNA, the CDR3 is TGTGCCAGCAGTCCCAAGGGGGGCTCCTACAATGAGCAGTTCTTC. Translating it yields CASSPKGGSYNEQFF.

CDR3 sequence: CASSPRQFFTEAFF. CDR3 nucleotides: TGTGCCAGCAGCCCCCGACAGTTCTTCACTGAAGCTTTCTTT. The chain is built from TRBV7-9 and TRBJ1-1; the D gene is possibly TRBD1 (5 bases). Trimming shortened V by 5 bases and J by 4 bases, and 14 bases separated the two germline ends. Germline V gene sequence: CDR1 SEHNR, CDR2 FQNEAQ (reference sequence). CDR3 length: 14 residues.

The chain couples TRBV28 to TRBJ1-1; weak D call: TRBD1 (6 bases). Germline CDR1 MDHEN, CDR2 SYDVKM. CDR3 size: 13 residues. The V and J ends lost 5 bases and 8 bases respectively, with 15 bases between them. Here the CDR3 DNA reads TGTGCCAGCAGTCAACCGGGGGCGCGGGAAGCTTTCTTT. It specifies CASSQPGAREAFF.

The genes are TRBV6-1 and TRBJ1-3; the D is unclear. CDR3 size: 13 residues. V lost 6 bases and J lost 0, with 6 bases in between. Germline-derived CDR1 and CDR2 are MNHNS and SASEGT. The CDR3 sequence is CASRLYSGNTIYF. Here the CDR3 DNA reads TGTGCCAGCAGGCTTTACTCTGGAAACACCATATATTTT.

V usage is TRBV2 and J usage is TRBJ1-5; a weak D match, TRBD1 (5 bases). The germline gives CDR1 SNHLY, CDR2 FYNNEI. The CDR3 contains 16 residues. V dropped 8 bases and J dropped 0 bases, with 17 bases sitting between them. The CDR3 reads CASAIRGMASNQPQHF. The CDR3 DNA follows: TGTGCCAGCGCCATTAGGGGAATGGCTAGCAATCAGCCCCAGCATTTT.

This rearrangement joins TRBV7-9 to TRBJ1-2; no reliable D call. Between the trimmed V and J ends, which lost 4 bases and 4 bases, there was a span of 7 bases. Germline V lookup: CDR1 SEHNR, CDR2 FQNEAQ (reference sequence). This CDR3 is built from 12 residues. CDR3 sequence: CASSYDIYGYTF. The CDR3, as DNA: TGTGCCAGCAGCTACGACATCTATGGCTACACCTTC.

The chain has TRBV9 and TRBJ2-3; a weak D match, TRBD2 (6 bases). Looked up from germline, CDR1 is SGDLS and CDR2 is YYNGEE. V lost 0 bases to trimming and J lost 1 base, with 9 bases between them. The CDR3 consists of 15 residues. CDR3 loop: CASSVAGDRTDTQYF. The CDR3 bases are TGTGCCAGCAGCGTAGCGGGGGATCGCACAGATACGCAGTATTTT.

This clone was observed once. This sequence joins TRBV7-2 and TRBJ2-1; 9 bases are shared with TRBD1. Germline CDR1 and CDR2: SGHTA and FQGNSA. V was pared by 2 bases and J by 8 bases, with 16 bases of the junction left unmatched. The CDR3 has 18 amino acids. CDR3 bases: TGTGCCAGCAGCTTATGGCCCTCCGGGACAGGGACCTTTGATGAGCAGTTCTTC. It encodes CASSLWPSGTGTFDEQFF.

The chain links TRBV5-8 to TRBJ2-5, with D maybe TRBD1 (6 bases). V shed 2 bases and J shed 7 bases, with 27 bases lying between them. Germline V gene lookup returns CDR1 SGHTS and CDR2 YDEGEE. This CDR3 is built from 18 residues. The chain's CDR3 is CASSFSSTRDNGVLTQYF. The CDR3 nucleotides are TGTGCCAGCAGCTTCAGTTCAACCCGGGACAATGGGGTCCTGACCCAGTACTTC.

The chain recombines TRBV5-4 with TRBJ1-2; D is perhaps TRBD1 (6 bases). V gave up 1 base and J gave up 2 bases, with 15 bases separating them. Germline V gene lookup returns CDR1 SGHNT and CDR2 YYREEE (reference sequence). The CDR3 consists of 16 residues. CDR3 residues: CASSLNPGAINYGYTF. The CDR3 nucleotides are TGTGCCAGCAGCTTGAACCCGGGGGCGATAAACTATGGCTACACCTTC. Full variable domain (missing parts from reference TRBV5-4 and TRBJ1-2): ETGVTQSPTHLIKTRGQQVTLRCSSQSGHNTVSWYQQALGQGPQFIFQYYREEENGRGNFPPRFSGLQFPNYSSELNVNALELDDSALYLCASSLNPGAINYGYTFGSGTRLTVV.

The rearrangement uses TRBV11-2 and TRBJ2-3; TRBD2 might be the D (5 bases). This CDR3 spans 16 amino acids. The germline V and J ends were trimmed by 1 base and 1 base, with 12 bases remaining between them. Looked up from germline, CDR1 is SGHAT and CDR2 is FQNNGV. CDR3 sequence reads: CASSLVPSRRTDTQYF. CDR3 DNA: TGTGCCAGCAGCTTAGTGCCTAGCCGACGCACAGATACGCAGTATTTT.

V gene TRBV7-9 combines with J gene TRBJ1-4, with D hard to call. CDR3 length: 14 amino acids. V was pared by 4 bases and J by 0 bases, with 6 bases between. Per the germline V gene, CDR1 is SEHNR and CDR2 is FQNEAQ (reference sequence). The CDR3 region is CASSSPATNEKLFF. CDR3 nucleotide sequence: TGTGCCAGCAGCTCACCTGCAACTAATGAAAAACTGTTTTTT.

The chain combines TRBV5-1 with TRBJ2-7; weak D call: TRBD1 (5 bases). In germline, CDR1 is SGHRS, CDR2 YFSETQ. The V gene lost 5 bases and the J gene lost 0 bases, with 18 bases spanning the gap. This CDR3 has 16 amino acids. CDR3 in amino acids: CASSKDISMTSYEQYF. CDR3 DNA sequence: TGCGCCAGCAGTAAGGACATTAGTATGACCTCCTACGAGCAGTACTTC. Supplemented by reference TRBV5-1 and TRBJ2-7, the full variable domain reads KAGVTQTPRYLIKTRGQQVTLSCSPISGHRSVSWYQQTPGQGLQFLFEYFSETQRNKGNFPGRFSGRQFSNSRSEMNVSTLELGDSALYLCASSKDISMTSYEQYFGPGTRLTVT.

The CDR3 nucleotides are TGTGCCAGCAGCTTAACTAGCGGGTCATACGAGCAGTACTTC. This translates into CASSLTSGSYEQYF. V and J are TRBV13 and TRBJ2-7; 9 nucleotides match TRBD2. J gave up 4 bases and V 2 bases, and 3 bases lay outside the gene matches. CDR1 is PRHDT, CDR2 FYEKMQ, per germline (reference sequence). The CDR3 length is 14 residues.

V is TRBV19 and J is TRBJ2-2; perhaps TRBD2 as D (5 bases). The V gene's germline CDR1 is LNHDA and CDR2 SQIVND (reference sequence). Trimming cost V 3 bases and J 9 bases, with 14 bases left between them. The CDR3 is made up of 14 amino acids. The CDR3 DNA sequence: TGTGCCAGTAGTATGGGAGTATCCTTCCGGGAGCTGTTTTTT. Encoded protein: CASSMGVSFRELFF.

This chain connects TRBV7-9 to TRBJ1-4; D perhaps matches TRBD1 (5 bases). Germline loops: CDR1 SEHNR, CDR2 FQNEAQ (reference sequence). The CDR3 runs 17 residues. V was trimmed by 5 bases and J by 7 bases, leaving 23 bases between them. CDR3 nucleotides: TGTGCCAGCAGCCCTGGGGGTACAGTGGGACTTAGTGAAAAACTGTTTTTT. Translation: CASSPGGTVGLSEKLFF. The complete variable domain, with remaining parts taken from reference TRBV7-9 and TRBJ1-4, reads DTGVSQNPRHKITKRGQNVTFRCDPISEHNRLYWYRQTLGQGPEFLTYFQNEAQLEKSRLLSDRFSAERPKGSFSTLEIQRTEQGDSAMYLCASSPGGTVGLSEKLFFGSGTQLSVL.

This clone was observed once. This chain connects TRBV5-4 to TRBJ2-1; D gene uncertain. CDR1 is SGHNT, CDR2 YYREEE, per germline (reference sequence). The CDR3 covers 14 residues. With 0 bases removed from V and 8 bases from J, the gap between germline ends came to 12 bases. CDR3 sequence: CASSLGGNSDEQFF. CDR3 DNA sequence: TGTGCCAGCAGCTTGGGGGGAAATTCCGATGAGCAGTTCTTC. Complete variable domain (other parts from reference TRBV5-4 and TRBJ2-1): ETGVTQSPTHLIKTRGQQVTLRCSSQSGHNTVSWYQQALGQGPQFIFQYYREEENGRGNFPPRFSGLQFPNYSSELNVNALELDDSALYLCASSLGGNSDEQFFGPGTRLTVL.

This sequence joins TRBV6-1 and TRBJ1-2; possibly TRBD1 for D (6 bases). The length of the CDR3 is 12 residues. Trimming stripped 6 bases from V and 3 bases from J, with 8 bases between. Germline assignment: CDR1 MNHNS and CDR2 SASEGT. CDR3 in DNA: TGTGCCAGCAGAAGGACAGACTATGGCTACACCTTC. Protein: CASRRTDYGYTF.